The rows below give T cell receptor beta chains drawn from one sample of a study of Ad26.COV2.S vaccination and SARS-CoV-2 variants. Method: immunoSEQ multiplex PCR; TCRdb's copy keeps in-frame clones and lacks some. The top ten clones hold 9.5% to 15% of a sample with 410,000 or so clones, approximately 90% of them seen once. Sequenced here: peripheral blood, sampled in a trial of Ad26.COV2.S vaccine versus placebo. These receptors all stem from a person aged 18-60 years who received the Ad26.COV2.S COVID-19 vaccine or a placebo. Each CDR3 is given with its conserved first and last residue. The D gene is left open where the match is weak. Some rows have no size entry. The others give once, few or many, or a class for an expanded clone.

V	J	D	size	CDR3	DNA
TRBV6-2/TRBV6-3	TRBJ1-5	TRBD1	-	CASSETQGGLPQHF	TGTGCCAGCAGCGAAACGCAGGGGGGGCTGCCCCAGCATTTT
TRBV2	TRBJ1-2	-	-	CASSDQGLDGYTF	TGTGCCAGCAGTGACCAAGGGCTCGATGGCTACACCTTC
TRBV6-5	TRBJ2-7	-	-	CASSYARGGYEQYF	TGTGCCAGCAGTTACGCGAGAGGAGGTTACGAGCAGTACTTC
TRBV2	TRBJ2-3	-	-	CASSPTDTQYF	TGTGCCAGCAGCCCCACAGATACGCAGTATTTT
TRBV25-1	TRBJ2-1	-	once	CASSEASYNEQFF	TGTGCCAGCAGTGAGGCCTCCTACAATGAGCAGTTCTTC
TRBV18	TRBJ1-2	-	once	CASSGGQRNYGYTF	TGTGCCAGCTCCGGGGGGCAACGAAACTATGGCTACACCTTC
TRBV6-2/TRBV6-3	TRBJ1-5	-	-	CASSYSKGDFLNQPQHF	TGTGCCAGCAGTTACTCGAAAGGCGATTTCCTCAATCAGCCCCAGCATTTT
TRBV4-3	TRBJ2-7	TRBD2	-	CASSQALLASGRTNYEQYF	TGCGCCAGCAGCCAAGCCCTTTTGGCTAGCGGGAGGACGAACTACGAGCAGTACTTC
TRBV5-8	TRBJ2-7	TRBD1	-	CASSSSTGTGSEQYF	TGTGCCAGCAGCTCATCGACCGGGACAGGGTCCGAGCAGTACTTC
TRBV18	TRBJ2-6	-	-	CASSPFLSEFSGANVLTF	TGTGCCAGCTCACCCTTCCTGTCCGAGTTCTCTGGGGCCAACGTCCTGACTTTC
TRBV6-5	TRBJ2-7	TRBD1	-	CASSYSLQGRSYEQYF	TGTGCCAGCAGTTACTCCTTACAGGGGCGCTCCTACGAGCAGTACTTC
TRBV7-8	TRBJ2-7	TRBD2	-	CASSLGSSGSRKDYEQYF	TGTGCCAGCAGCTTAGGTTCTAGCGGGAGTAGGAAAGACTACGAGCAGTACTTC
TRBV11-2	TRBJ2-7	TRBD2	-	CASSPSGGVGTYEQYF	TGTGCCAGCAGCCCCTCGGGAGGTGTTGGAACCTACGAGCAGTACTTC
TRBV9	TRBJ2-1	-	-	CASSVADGARHEQFF	TGTGCCAGCAGCGTAGCGGACGGGGCGAGACATGAGCAGTTCTTC
TRBV28	TRBJ1-1	TRBD1	-	CASSLYMTGRTEAFF	TGTGCCAGCAGTTTATACATGACAGGGAGAACTGAAGCTTTCTTT
TRBV2	TRBJ2-7	-	-	CASSEASWPASSSYEQYF	TGTGCCAGCAGTGAAGCGTCTTGGCCCGCGTCTAGCTCCTACGAGCAGTACTTC
TRBV5-8	TRBJ1-5	-	-	CASSAGDYSNQPQHF	TGTGCCAGCAGCGCAGGGGACTATAGCAATCAGCCCCAGCATTTT
TRBV14	TRBJ2-2	-	-	CASRRDLNTGELFF	TGTGCCAGCAGGCGGGATTTGAACACCGGGGAGCTGTTTTTT
TRBV6-1	TRBJ1-1	TRBD1	few	CASSEAVRGLSEAFF	TGTGCCAGCAGTGAGGCGGTCAGGGGGCTGTCTGAAGCTTTCTTT